These 20 T cell receptor beta chains came from one sample sequenced in a study of regulatory T cells in long-lasting Graves disease. The time point here: persistent/refractory GD, antithyroid drugs over 5 years with positive TRAb. From RNA extracted from PBMCs, the TCR library was made. The TCR beta library used iRepertoire HTBI primers with Arm-PCR amplification of CDR3. A single record per CDR3 protein comes from TCRdb applying MiXCR to the multiplex PCR reads. Of hundreds of thousands of distinct CDR3 sequences in the sample, roughly 23% were seen once. Sequences were derived from peripheral blood mononuclear cells (PBMCs), sampled when the disease was refractory, from a patient treated with antithyroid drugs. The receptor set was obtained from a female donor with Graves disease.

This clonotype is a singleton in its sample. The V and J genes are TRBV7-6 and TRBJ2-7; weak D call: TRBD1 (6 bases). V lost 5 bases and J 1 base, leaving 21 bases between the germline ends. This CDR3 has 17 amino acids. The V gene's germline CDR1 is SGHVS and CDR2 FNYEAQ. The CDR3 sequence: CASSAPAGALYSYEQYF. The CDR3 coding sequence is TGTGCCAGCAGCGCCCCGGCAGGGGCGCTGTATTCCTACGAGCAGTACTTC.

This clonotype was detected ten times or more. The chain carries TRBV28 and TRBJ1-5; no clear D gene. V was shortened by 10 bases and J by 9 bases, with 16 bases between the two germline ends. The CDR3 runs to 12 residues. Germline values: CDR1 MDHEN, CDR2 SYDVKM. CDR3 coding DNA: TGTGCCACCATGCTAGCGTACCCGCCCCAGCATTTT. Translating it yields CATMLAYPPQHF.

At least ten counts were recorded for this clonotype. The rearrangement uses TRBV7-2 and TRBJ2-5; TRBD1 matches at 9 bases. The trim removed 1 base at V and 4 bases at J, leaving 1 base unmatched. CDR3 length: 14 amino acids. In germline, CDR1 is SGHTA, CDR2 FQGNSA. In nucleotides, the CDR3 is TGTGCCAGCAGCTTAGTGGGACAGGGAGAGACCCAGTACTTC. Encoded protein: CASSLVGQGETQYF.

The genes are TRBV6-1 and TRBJ1-2; D not resolved. CDR3 length: 15 amino acids. V shed 6 bases and J shed 1 base, with 15 bases lying between them. CDR1 and CDR2 (germline): MNHNS, SASEGT. CDR3 amino acids: CASSQDIPDNYGYTF. The CDR3 DNA follows: TGTGCCAGCAGCCAAGACATACCCGATAACTATGGCTACACCTTC.

This clonotype was counted ten times or more. The rearrangement links TRBV11-2 to TRBJ1-6, with a tentative D call TRBD1 (5 bases). Per germline, CDR1 SGHAT and CDR2 FQNNGV. The CDR3 spans 14 residues. V lost 5 bases and J 10 bases, leaving 15 bases between the germline ends. The CDR3 sequence: CASSAYYGDSPLHF. The CDR3 coding sequence is TGTGCCAGCAGCGCGTATTACGGGGACTCACCCCTCCACTTT.

This clonotype was detected ten times or more. Written as DNA, the CDR3 is TGTGCCAGCAGTTTATCTCTCCAGGAGGCACAAGAGACCCAGTACTTC. It translates to CASSLSLQEAQETQYF. The genes are TRBV27 and TRBJ2-5; D might be TRBD2 (5 bases). There are 16 residues in the CDR3. Looked up from germline, CDR1 is MNHEY and CDR2 is SMNVEV (reference sequence). Between the trimmed V and J ends, which lost 0 bases and 2 bases, there was a span of 13 bases.

This clonotype was recorded at least ten times. This rearrangement joins TRBV27 to TRBJ1-2; possibly TRBD1 for D (6 bases). The V end was cut by 5 bases, the J end by 8 bases, with 12 bases between. CDR1 and CDR2 (germline): MNHEY, SMNVEV (reference sequence). CDR3 length equals 12 residues. This CDR3 reads CASSGNRVGYTF. The CDR3 nucleotides read TGTGCCAGCAGTGGTAACAGGGTCGGCTACACCTTC.

This sequence joins TRBV20-1 and TRBJ2-2, with 8 bases fitting TRBD1. Germline CDR1 and CDR2: DFQATT and SNEGSKA (reference sequence). The junction had 4 bases not matched to a gene; V was cut back by 1 base and J by 6 bases. The CDR3 has 14 amino acids. The CDR3 DNA is TGCAGTGCTAGAGGTCAGGGGGCCCCCGGGGAGCTGTTTTTT. Translated: CSARGQGAPGELFF.

This clonotype was seen only a few times. The genes are TRBV7-6 and TRBJ1-6, with D unresolved. V lost 0 bases and J 10 bases, leaving 10 bases between the germline ends. The CDR3 is made up of 14 amino acids. Germline V lookup: CDR1 SGHVS, CDR2 FNYEAQ. CDR3 DNA: TGTGCCAGCAGCTTAGCGGGGTCTGGCTCACCCCTCCACTTT. Its translation: CASSLAGSGSPLHF.

The chain carries TRBV5-6 and TRBJ1-1; 8 nucleotides line up with TRBD1. Germline V CDR1 and CDR2: SGHDT, YYEEEE. J was trimmed by 1 base and V by 3 bases; bases with no gene match: 8. This CDR3 is 16 amino acids long. DNA for the CDR3: TGTGCCAGCAGCTCGGCCCCGGACAGGGCGAACACTGAAGCTTTCTTT. Translated: CASSSAPDRANTEAFF. Drawing the rest from reference TRBV5-6 and TRBJ1-1, the complete variable domain is DAGVTQSPTHLIKTRGQQVTLRCSPKSGHDTVSWYQQALGQGPQFIFQYYEEEERQRGNFPDRFSGHQFPNYSSELNVNALLLGDSALYLCASSSAPDRANTEAFFGQGTRLTVV.

In the case of this clonotype: Being one base from a much bigger clone, this may be a read error. The CDR3 region is CASSLTGGRNEQYF. CDR3 DNA: TGTGCCAGCAGCCTTACGGGGGGTAGGAACGAGCAGTACTTC. The chain joins TRBV3-1 to TRBJ2-7; TRBD2 matches 7 bases. V shed 4 bases, J shed 5 bases, and the junction held 8 bases outside the gene matches. Germline-derived CDR1 and CDR2 are LGHDT and YNNKEL (reference sequence). The CDR3 consists of 14 residues.

This clonotype has at least ten counts. The chain is built from TRBV2 and TRBJ1-1; 7 nucleotides align to TRBD1. Germline CDR1 and CDR2: SNHLY and FYNNEI. This CDR3 contains 12 residues. The junction had 6 bases not matched to a gene; V was cut back by 11 bases and J by 3 bases. CDR3 region: CAGRQGDTEAFF. DNA for the CDR3: TGTGCCGGCCGACAGGGTGACACTGAAGCTTTCTTT.

This clonotype was seen many times. The chain recombines TRBV7-9 with TRBJ2-5, with 9 bases identical to TRBD2. The length of the CDR3 is 15 residues. CDR1 SEHNR and CDR2 FQNEAQ come from the germline V gene (reference sequence). The trim removed 5 bases at V and 5 bases at J, leaving 9 bases unmatched. CDR3 residues: CASSKLAGAKETQYF. CDR3 bases: TGTGCCAGCAGCAAGTTAGCGGGAGCTAAGGAGACCCAGTACTTC.

The chain joins TRBV30 to TRBJ2-7, with a possible D match to TRBD1 (6 bases). Germline-derived CDR1 and CDR2 are GTSNPN and SVGIG (reference sequence). The CDR3 is made up of 13 amino acids. V lost 3 bases and J 6 bases, leaving 15 bases between the germline ends. The CDR3 DNA follows: TGTGCCTGGAGCTTCACAGGGATGGGCGAGCAGTACTTC. As protein: CAWSFTGMGEQYF.

In its sample, this clonotype was seen a few times. This chain connects TRBV7-9 to TRBJ1-2; 7 nucleotides align to TRBD1. V lost 5 bases, J lost 7 bases, and 1 base stayed unmatched. The CDR3 consists of 11 residues. Germline lookup yields CDR1 SEHNR and CDR2 FQNEAQ (reference sequence). CDR3 sequence (DNA): TGTGCCAGCAGCACAGGGGTTGGCTACACCTTC. This translates into CASSTGVGYTF.

This clonotype was counted only a few times. This CDR3 reads CSVTIERTDTQYF. CDR3 bases: TGCAGTGTCACCATCGAGCGCACAGATACGCAGTATTTT. The V and J genes are TRBV20-1 and TRBJ2-3; the D is unclear. Germline V lookup: CDR1 DFQATT, CDR2 SNEGSKA (reference sequence). The CDR3 loop spans 13 amino acids. V was pared by 7 bases and J by 1 base, with 12 bases between.

V and J are TRBV7-9 and TRBJ2-2; tentatively, D is TRBD1 or TRBD2 (5 bases each). Trimming stripped 5 bases from V and 6 bases from J, with 16 bases between. The V gene's germline CDR1 is SEHNR and CDR2 FQNEAQ (reference sequence). The CDR3 contains 15 residues. CDR3 coding DNA: TGTGCCAGCAGCCCCATGGGGGTAGGTGCCGGGGAGCTGTTTTTT. Translated: CASSPMGVGAGELFF.

Notes on this clonotype: Sequence at one end of the junction differs from germline and may be a read error. The chain joins TRBV12-3 or TRBV12-4 to TRBJ2-6; D remains unclear. The CDR3 loop spans 15 amino acids. The CDR3 DNA sequence: TGTGTCAGCAGTTATCCCCCCTCTGGGGCCAACGTCCTGACTTTC. It yields the protein CVSSYPPSGANVLTF.

This chain joins TRBV6-2 or TRBV6-3 and TRBJ2-2, with 10 bases aligning to TRBD2. Trimming at V came to 3 bases and at J to 4 bases, leaving 11 bases not matched to a gene. CDR3 size: 18 residues. Germline CDR1 is MNHEY and CDR2 is SVGEGT. Written as DNA, the CDR3 is TGTGCCAGCAGTTATTCCCTAGCGGGAGTGATGGGCACCGGGGAGCTGTTTTTT. Translating it yields CASSYSLAGVMGTGELFF.

This clonotype was counted many times. The chain has TRBV29-1 and TRBJ1-1; D gene unclear. This CDR3 has 14 amino acids. CDR1 and CDR2 from the germline V gene are SQVTM and ANQGSEA. The CDR3, as DNA: TGCAGGGTACAGACACAGCGGGGAAACACTGAAGCTTTCTTT. It is translated as CRVQTQRGNTEAFF.